The 7 T cell receptor beta chains listed next were all sequenced from one sample in a study of blood T cell repertoires in COVID-19. The table came from immunoSEQ multiplex PCR; TCRdb's copy has only in-frame clones and leaves some out. The sample yields approximately 390,000 clones, around 87% seen once. The source material was peripheral blood. The receptors shown here come from a woman aged 55 to 70 with COVID-19, enrolled during active disease.

This sequence joins TRBV2 and TRBJ2-5; 13 bases are a match to TRBD2. V lost 7 bases, J lost 1 base, and 6 bases stayed unmatched. CDR1 is SNHLY, CDR2 FYNNEI, per germline. The CDR3 is made up of 16 amino acids. The CDR3 is CASTLGLAGLQETQYF. The DNA for the CDR3 is TGTGCCAGCACCTTGGGACTAGCGGGACTCCAAGAGACCCAGTACTTC.

The V gene is TRBV19, the J gene TRBJ1-5; the D is unclear. The CDR3 extends over 15 amino acids. Germline values: CDR1 LNHDA, CDR2 SQIVND (reference sequence). Trimming stripped 6 bases from V and 3 bases from J, with 15 bases between. CDR3 residues: CASRLRREVNQPQHF. The CDR3 region has the DNA TGTGCCAGTAGACTCCGGAGGGAGGTCAATCAGCCCCAGCATTTT.

This clone was seen once. CDR3 sequence (DNA): TGTGCCAGCAGCAAAGCGCTTTATTTCACAGCTAACTATGGCTACACCTTC. This codes for CASSKALYFTANYGYTF. The gene calls are TRBV21-1 and TRBJ1-2; the D call of TRBD1 is as the table states it, not checked on the DNA. TRBV21-1 has pseudogene status. The length of the CDR3 is 17 residues.

The chain couples TRBV7-2 to TRBJ2-3; 11 bases are shared with TRBD2. The CDR3 is 18 residues long. Losses at the gene ends were 3 bases for V and 2 bases for J; bases not matched to a gene: 10. Germline V gene data show CDR1 as SGHTA and CDR2 as FQGNSA. For the CDR3, the DNA is TGTGCCAGCAGCTTCATAGGCCTAGCGGGGGGTAACACAGATACGCAGTATTTT. Amino acids: CASSFIGLAGGNTDTQYF.

The chain recombines TRBV7-2 with TRBJ1-2; 7 nucleotides align to TRBD1. Germline assignment: CDR1 SGHTA and CDR2 FQGNSA. The V segment lost 3 bases and the J segment 3 bases; nucleotides outside the gene matches: 1. The CDR3 contains 13 residues. CDR3 region: CASSFGTDYGYTF. The DNA for the CDR3 is TGTGCCAGCAGCTTCGGGACAGACTATGGCTACACCTTC.

The gene calls are TRBV19 and TRBJ1-3, with 7 positions matching TRBD1. Germline V gene sequence: CDR1 LNHDA, CDR2 SQIVND (reference sequence). This CDR3 contains 17 residues. V was pared by 2 bases and J by 0 bases, with 7 bases of the junction left unmatched. CDR3 residues: CASSIPGQLYSGNTIYF. The CDR3 DNA sequence: TGTGCCAGTAGTATACCGGGACAGCTTTACTCTGGAAACACCATATATTTT.

The CDR3 coding sequence is TGTGCCAGCAAAACCCCAGGGAATCAGCCCCAGCATTTT. Protein: CASKTPGNQPQHF. This chain links TRBV28 with TRBJ1-5, with D maybe TRBD1 (5 bases). Trimming took 7 bases from V and 4 from J, leaving 11 bases between them. The CDR3 extends over 13 amino acids. Germline V gene sequence: CDR1 MDHEN, CDR2 SYDVKM.